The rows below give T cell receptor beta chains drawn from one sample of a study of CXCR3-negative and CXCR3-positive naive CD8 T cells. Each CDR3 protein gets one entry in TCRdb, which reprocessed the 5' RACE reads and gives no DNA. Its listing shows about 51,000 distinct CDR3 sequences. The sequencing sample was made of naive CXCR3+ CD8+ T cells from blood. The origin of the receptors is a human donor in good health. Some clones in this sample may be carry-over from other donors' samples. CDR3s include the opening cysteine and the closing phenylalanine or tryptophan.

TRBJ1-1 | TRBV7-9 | CASSFGGGVMAEAFF
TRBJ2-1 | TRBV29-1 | CSVELGLTDEQFF
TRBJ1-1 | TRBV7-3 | CASSLAGAGDEAFF
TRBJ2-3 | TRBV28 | CASTLFTSGAKDTQYF
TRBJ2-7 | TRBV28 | CASNPQGQGDYEQYF
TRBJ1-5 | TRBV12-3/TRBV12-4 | CASSRTGVSNQPQHF
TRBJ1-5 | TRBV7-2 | CASSLFTGTTSSNQPQHF
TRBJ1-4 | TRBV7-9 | CASSPNHYGQAEALKLFF
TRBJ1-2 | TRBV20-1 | CSARDPDGRGYTF
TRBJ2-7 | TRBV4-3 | CASSRGGEQDF
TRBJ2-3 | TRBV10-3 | CAIRGLVLLTDTQYF
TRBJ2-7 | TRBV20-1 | CSAGGTGGTYEQYF
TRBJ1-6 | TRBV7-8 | CATSPSPGGFAYNSPLHF
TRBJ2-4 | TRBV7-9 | CASSPTGDPIQYF
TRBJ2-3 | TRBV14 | CASSQLATTDTQYF
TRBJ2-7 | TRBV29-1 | CSVMGQGGSYEQYF
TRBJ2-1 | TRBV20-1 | CSASPSGGVTEQFF
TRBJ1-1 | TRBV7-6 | CASSFGRGLNTEAFF
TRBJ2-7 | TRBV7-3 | CASSLMGNGPYEQYF
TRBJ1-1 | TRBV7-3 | CASSLTVNTEAFF
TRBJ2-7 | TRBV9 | CASSVDTRQGAYYEQYF
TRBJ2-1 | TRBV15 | CATGGPRDEQFF
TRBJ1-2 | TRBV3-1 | CASSQDRGTRPSDYGYTF
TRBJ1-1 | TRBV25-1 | CASRDRGGGTEAFF
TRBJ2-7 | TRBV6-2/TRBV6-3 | CASSPGPGQVTYEQYF
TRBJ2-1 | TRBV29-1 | CSVSGLAGGTYNEQFF
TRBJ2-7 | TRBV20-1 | CSARDKWSYEQYF
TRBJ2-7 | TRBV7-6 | CASSLAHSPAEQYF
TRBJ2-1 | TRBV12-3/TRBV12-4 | CASSVAGNEQFF